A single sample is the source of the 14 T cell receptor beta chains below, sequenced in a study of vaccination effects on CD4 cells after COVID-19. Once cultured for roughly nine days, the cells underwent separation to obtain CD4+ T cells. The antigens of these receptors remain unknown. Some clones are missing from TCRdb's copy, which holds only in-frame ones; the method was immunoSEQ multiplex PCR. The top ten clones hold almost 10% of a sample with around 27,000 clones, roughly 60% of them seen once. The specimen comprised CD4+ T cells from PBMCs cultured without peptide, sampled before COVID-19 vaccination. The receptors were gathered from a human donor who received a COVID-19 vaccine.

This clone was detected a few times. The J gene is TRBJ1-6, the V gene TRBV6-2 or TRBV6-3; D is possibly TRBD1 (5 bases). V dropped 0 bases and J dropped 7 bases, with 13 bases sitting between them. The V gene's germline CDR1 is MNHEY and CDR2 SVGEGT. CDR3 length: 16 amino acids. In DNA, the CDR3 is TGTGCCAGCAGTTACTCGGGGGGAGGGGCAAATTCACCCCTCCACTTT. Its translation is CASSYSGGGANSPLHF.

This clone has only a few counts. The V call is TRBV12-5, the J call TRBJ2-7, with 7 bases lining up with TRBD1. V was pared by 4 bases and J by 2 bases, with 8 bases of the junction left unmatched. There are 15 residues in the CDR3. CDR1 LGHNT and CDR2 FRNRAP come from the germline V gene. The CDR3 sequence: CASGSRTGFPYEQYF. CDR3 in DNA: TGTGCTAGTGGTTCAAGGACAGGTTTTCCCTACGAGCAGTACTTC.

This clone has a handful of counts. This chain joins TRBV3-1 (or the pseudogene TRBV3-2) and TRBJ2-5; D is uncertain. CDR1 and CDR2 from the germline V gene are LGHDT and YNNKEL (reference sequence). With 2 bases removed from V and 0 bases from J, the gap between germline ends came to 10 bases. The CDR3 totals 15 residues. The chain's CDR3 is CASSQSDTYQETQYF. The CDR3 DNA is TGTGCCAGCAGCCAATCCGACACCTACCAAGAGACCCAGTACTTC.

The CDR3 loop is CASPKQGVSDTEAFF. As DNA, the CDR3 is TGTGCCAGCCCTAAACAGGGTGTGTCGGATACTGAAGCTTTCTTT. The chain carries TRBV6-6 and TRBJ1-1, with D possibly matching TRBD1 (6 bases). V gave up 8 bases and J gave up 5 bases, with 21 bases separating them. This CDR3 spans 15 amino acids. CDR1 and CDR2 (germline): MNHNY, SVGAGI (reference sequence).

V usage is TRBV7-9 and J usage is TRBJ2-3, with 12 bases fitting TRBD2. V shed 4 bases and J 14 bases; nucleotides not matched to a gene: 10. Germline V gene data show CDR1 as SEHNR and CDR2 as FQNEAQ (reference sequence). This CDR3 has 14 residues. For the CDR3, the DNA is TGTGCCAGCAGCTCGAGGACTAGCGGGACGCAGGTGTATTTT. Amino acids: CASSSRTSGTQVYF.

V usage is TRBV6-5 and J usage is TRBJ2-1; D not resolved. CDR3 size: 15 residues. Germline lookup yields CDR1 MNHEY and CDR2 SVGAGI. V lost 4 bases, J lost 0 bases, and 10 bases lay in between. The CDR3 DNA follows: TGTGCCAGCAGTTGGGGATCCAGCTCCTACAATGAGCAGTTCTTC. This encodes CASSWGSSSYNEQFF.

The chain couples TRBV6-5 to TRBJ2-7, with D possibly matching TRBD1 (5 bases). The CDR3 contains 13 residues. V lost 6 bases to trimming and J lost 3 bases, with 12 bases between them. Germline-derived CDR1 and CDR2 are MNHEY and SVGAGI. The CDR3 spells CASSRTQGYEQYF. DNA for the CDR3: TGTGCCAGCAGCCGAACCCAGGGCTACGAGCAGTACTTC.

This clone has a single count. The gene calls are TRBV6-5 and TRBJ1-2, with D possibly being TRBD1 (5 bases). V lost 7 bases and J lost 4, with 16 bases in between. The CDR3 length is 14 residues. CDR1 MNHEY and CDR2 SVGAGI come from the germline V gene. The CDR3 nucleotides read TGTGCCAGCAACACCGGCGGGGGAGGCTATGGCTACACCTTC. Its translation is CASNTGGGGYGYTF.

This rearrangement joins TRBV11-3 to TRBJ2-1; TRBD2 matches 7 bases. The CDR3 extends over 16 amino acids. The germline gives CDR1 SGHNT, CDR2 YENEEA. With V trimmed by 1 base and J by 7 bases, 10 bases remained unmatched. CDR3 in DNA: TGTGCCAGCAGCTTAGGGGGGGGTATCGGTGTTAATGAGCAGTTCTTC. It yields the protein CASSLGGGIGVNEQFF.

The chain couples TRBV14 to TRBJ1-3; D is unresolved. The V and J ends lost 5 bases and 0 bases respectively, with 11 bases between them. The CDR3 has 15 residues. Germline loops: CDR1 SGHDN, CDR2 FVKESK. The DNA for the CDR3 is TGTGCCAGCAGCAGCCGACATTCCTCTGGAAACACCATATATTTT. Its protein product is CASSSRHSSGNTIYF.

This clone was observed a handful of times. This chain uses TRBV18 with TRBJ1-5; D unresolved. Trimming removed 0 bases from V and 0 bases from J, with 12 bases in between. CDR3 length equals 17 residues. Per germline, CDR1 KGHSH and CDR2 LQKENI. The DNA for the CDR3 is TGTGCCAGCTCACCACCGGGCCAGCTTTATAGCAATCAGCCCCAGCATTTT. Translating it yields CASSPPGQLYSNQPQHF. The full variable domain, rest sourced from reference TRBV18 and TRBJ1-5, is NAGVMQNPRHLVRRRGQEARLRCSPMKGHSHVYWYRQLPEEGLKFMVYLQKENIIDESGMPKERFSAEFPKEGPSILRIQQVVRGDSAAYFCASSPPGQLYSNQPQHFGDGTRLSIL.

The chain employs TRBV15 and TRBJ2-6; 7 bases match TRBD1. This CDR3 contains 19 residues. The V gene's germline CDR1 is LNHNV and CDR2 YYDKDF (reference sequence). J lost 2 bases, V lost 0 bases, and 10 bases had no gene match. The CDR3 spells CATSRDSDRVTPGANVLTF. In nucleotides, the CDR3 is TGTGCCACCAGCAGAGATAGCGACAGGGTAACTCCTGGGGCCAACGTCCTGACTTTC.

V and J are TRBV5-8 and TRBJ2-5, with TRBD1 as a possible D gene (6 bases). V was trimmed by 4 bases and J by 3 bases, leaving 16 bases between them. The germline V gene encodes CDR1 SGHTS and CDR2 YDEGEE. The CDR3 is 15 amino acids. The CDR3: CASSPRGGGKETQYF. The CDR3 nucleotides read TGTGCCAGCAGCCCCAGGGGTGGGGGTAAAGAGACCCAGTACTTC.

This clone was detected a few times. The CDR3 DNA sequence: TGTGCCAGCAGCCCGGACAGAGGAAATTACAATGAGCAGTTCTTC. The encoded protein is CASSPDRGNYNEQFF. The chain has TRBV7-7 and TRBJ2-1, with a tentative D call TRBD1 (6 bases). Germline V lookup: CDR1 SSHAT, CDR2 FNYEAQ (reference sequence). V was cut by 5 bases and J by 4 bases, with 15 bases left in between. The CDR3 is made up of 15 amino acids.